Listed below are T cell receptor beta chains from one sample, sequenced in a study of lymphopenia after photon versus proton radiotherapy. The method was immunoSEQ multiplex PCR; TCRdb's version includes in-frame clones alone and lacks a portion of them. The data hold about 70,000 clones, with over 80% observed a single time. The starting material was peripheral blood, obtained from a patient treated with proton-based radiotherapy. Source of these receptors: an older man with esophageal cancer. CDR3s include the opening cysteine and the closing phenylalanine or tryptophan. The order of the fields is J gene, D gene, V gene, clone size, CDR3 protein, CDR3 DNA. The D gene is left open where the match is weak. Size tells how often a clone was seen (once, few, many) or the class of an expanded clone, and some rows leave it out.

j_gene: TRBJ2-7; d_gene: TRBD1; v_gene: TRBV20-1; abundance: many; CDR3aa: CSAGTGLGQYF; CDR3nt: TGCAGTGCAGGGACAGGGCTGGGGCAGTACTTC
j_gene: TRBJ2-5; d_gene: TRBD2; v_gene: TRBV19; abundance: -; CDR3aa: CASSSSGSVRETQYF; CDR3nt: TGTGCCAGTAGTAGTAGCGGGAGCGTTCGGGAGACCCAGTACTTC
j_gene: TRBJ2-1; d_gene: TRBD2; v_gene: TRBV30; abundance: -; CDR3aa: CAWTGLEINEQFF; CDR3nt: TGTGCCTGGACGGGACTAGAGATCAATGAGCAGTTCTTC
j_gene: TRBJ1-6; d_gene: TRBD1; v_gene: TRBV11-2; abundance: -; CDR3aa: CASSSFRDRGIGYNSPLHF; CDR3nt: TGTGCCAGCAGCTCGTTTAGGGACAGGGGAATTGGGTATAATTCACCCCTCCACTTT
j_gene: TRBJ2-1; d_gene: TRBD1; v_gene: TRBV11-1; abundance: few; CDR3aa: CASSRQGAVDNEQFF; CDR3nt: TGTGCCAGCAGCCGACAGGGGGCGGTGGACAATGAGCAGTTCTTC
j_gene: TRBJ1-2; d_gene: TRBD1; v_gene: TRBV7-8; abundance: -; CDR3aa: CASSFQGAQGYTF; CDR3nt: TGTGCCAGCAGCTTCCAGGGGGCGCAAGGCTACACCTTC
j_gene: TRBJ1-5; d_gene: -; v_gene: TRBV4-1; abundance: -; CDR3aa: CASSQGQYSNQPQHF; CDR3nt: TGCGCCAGCAGCCAAGGACAGTATAGCAATCAGCCCCAGCATTTT
j_gene: TRBJ2-2; d_gene: -; v_gene: TRBV27; abundance: -; CDR3aa: CASSPRLGGWGGNTGELFF; CDR3nt: TGTGCCAGCAGTCCACGGTTGGGCGGATGGGGCGGTAACACCGGGGAGCTGTTTTTT
j_gene: TRBJ2-2; d_gene: TRBD2; v_gene: TRBV5-1; abundance: few; CDR3aa: CASSVGLAGTGELFF; CDR3nt: TGCGCCAGCAGCGTCGGACTAGCGGGTACCGGGGAGCTGTTTTTT
j_gene: TRBJ2-2; d_gene: TRBD1; v_gene: TRBV25-1; abundance: -; CDR3aa: CASSDPQGANTGELFF; CDR3nt: TGTGCCAGCAGTGATCCACAGGGGGCTAACACCGGGGAGCTGTTTTTT
j_gene: TRBJ2-2; d_gene: -; v_gene: TRBV11-2; abundance: -; CDR3aa: CASSGGYAGELFF; CDR3nt: TGTGCCAGCAGCGGGGGTTACGCCGGGGAGCTGTTTTTT
j_gene: TRBJ2-4; d_gene: -; v_gene: TRBV7-9; abundance: few; CDR3aa: CASSSPSSRGLDIQYF; CDR3nt: TGTGCCAGCAGCTCCCCCTCTTCTAGGGGTTTAGACATTCAGTACTTC
j_gene: TRBJ1-2; d_gene: -; v_gene: TRBV10-3; abundance: -; CDR3aa: CAISGRIGTNGYTF; CDR3nt: TGTGCCATCAGTGGAAGGATCGGGACTAATGGCTACACCTTC
j_gene: TRBJ1-4; d_gene: -; v_gene: TRBV21-1; abundance: -; CDR3aa: CASTQIAGGSNEKLFF; CDR3nt: TGTGCCAGCACCCAAATAGCCGGGGGCTCTAATGAAAAACTGTTTTTT
j_gene: TRBJ2-7; d_gene: -; v_gene: TRBV2; abundance: -; CDR3aa: CASSDGRFSYEQYF; CDR3nt: TGTGCCAGCAGTGACGGACGGTTCTCCTACGAGCAGTACTTC
j_gene: TRBJ2-7; d_gene: TRBD1; v_gene: TRBV18; abundance: -; CDR3aa: CASSQDRGAHYEQYF; CDR3nt: TGTGCCAGCTCCCAGGACAGGGGCGCTCACTACGAGCAGTACTTC
j_gene: TRBJ2-5; d_gene: TRBD1; v_gene: TRBV9; abundance: -; CDR3aa: CASSVGQGAQETQYF; CDR3nt: TGTGCCAGCAGCGTAGGTCAGGGGGCTCAGGAGACCCAGTACTTC
j_gene: TRBJ2-3; d_gene: TRBD1; v_gene: TRBV7-9; abundance: -; CDR3aa: CASSPTGGTDTQYF; CDR3nt: TGTGCCAGCAGCCCAACAGGGGGCACAGATACGCAGTATTTT
j_gene: TRBJ2-1; d_gene: TRBD2; v_gene: TRBV19; abundance: -; CDR3aa: CASSSLASGDIYNEQFF; CDR3nt: TGTGCCAGTAGTTCCTTGGCTAGCGGGGACATCTACAATGAGCAGTTCTTC
j_gene: TRBJ1-1; d_gene: -; v_gene: TRBV7-2; abundance: -; CDR3aa: CASSLAQELEAFF; CDR3nt: TGTGCCAGCAGCTTAGCGCAGGAGTTAGAAGCTTTCTTT
j_gene: TRBJ2-5; d_gene: TRBD2; v_gene: TRBV7-2; abundance: -; CDR3aa: CASSLVGGRVETQYF; CDR3nt: TGTGCCAGCAGCTTAGTTGGCGGGAGAGTAGAGACCCAGTACTTC
j_gene: TRBJ1-1; d_gene: -; v_gene: TRBV6-1; abundance: -; CDR3aa: CASSVTNQNTEAFF; CDR3nt: TGTGCCAGCAGTGTGACAAATCAGAACACTGAAGCTTTCTTT
j_gene: TRBJ2-5; d_gene: -; v_gene: TRBV9; abundance: -; CDR3aa: CASSVEGQQETQYF; CDR3nt: TGTGCCAGCAGCGTAGAAGGACAGCAAGAGACCCAGTACTTC
j_gene: TRBJ2-5; d_gene: -; v_gene: TRBV5-4; abundance: -; CDR3aa: CASSLSTVKETQYF; CDR3nt: TGTGCCAGCAGCTTGTCCACAGTTAAAGAGACCCAGTACTTC
j_gene: TRBJ1-4; d_gene: -; v_gene: TRBV2; abundance: -; CDR3aa: CASRENRDDEKLFF; CDR3nt: TGTGCCAGCAGGGAAAACCGGGACGATGAAAAACTGTTTTTT
j_gene: TRBJ2-7; d_gene: TRBD2; v_gene: TRBV5-3; abundance: -; CDR3aa: CAGPWGGTYEQYF; CDR3nt: TGTGCCGGACCTTGGGGGGGAACCTACGAGCAGTACTTC
j_gene: TRBJ1-1; d_gene: -; v_gene: TRBV7-2; abundance: -; CDR3aa: CASSFSGDGTEAFF; CDR3nt: TGTGCCAGCAGCTTTTCAGGGGATGGCACTGAAGCTTTCTTT